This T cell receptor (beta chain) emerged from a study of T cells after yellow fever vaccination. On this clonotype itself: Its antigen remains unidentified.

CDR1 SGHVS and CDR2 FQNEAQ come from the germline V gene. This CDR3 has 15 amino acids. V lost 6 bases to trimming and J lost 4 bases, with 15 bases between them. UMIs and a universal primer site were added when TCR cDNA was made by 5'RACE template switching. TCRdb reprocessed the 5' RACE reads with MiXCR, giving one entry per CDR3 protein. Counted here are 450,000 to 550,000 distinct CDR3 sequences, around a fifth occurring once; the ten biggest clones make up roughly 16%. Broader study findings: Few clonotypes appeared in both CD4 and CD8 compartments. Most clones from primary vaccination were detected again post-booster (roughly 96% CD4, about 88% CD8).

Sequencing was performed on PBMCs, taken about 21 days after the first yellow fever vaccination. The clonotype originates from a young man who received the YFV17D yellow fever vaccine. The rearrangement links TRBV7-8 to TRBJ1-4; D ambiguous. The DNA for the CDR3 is TGTGCCAGCAGTCCGGCGGTAGGAGTTAATGAAAAACTGTTTTTT. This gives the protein CASSPAVGVNEKLFF. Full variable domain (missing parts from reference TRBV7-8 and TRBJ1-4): GAGVSQSPRYKVAKRGQDVALRCDPISGHVSLFWYQQALGQGPEFLTYFQNEAQLDKSGLPSDRFFAERPEGSVSTLKIQRTQQEDSAVYLCASSPAVGVNEKLFFGSGTQLSVL.